The 24 T cell receptor beta chains reported below all come from one sample, sequenced in a study of cytotoxic CD8 clonotypes in ibrutinib-treated CLL. Produced via immunoSEQ multiplex PCR; TCRdb's table is partial and in-frame only. The profile covers 20,000 to 30,000 clones, with 65% to 80% appearing a single time and approximately 46% taken by the ten largest. Here the sequenced sample was PBMCs, taken after 12 months of ibrutinib treatment. The receptors shown here come from a human donor with chronic lymphocytic leukemia.

V usage is TRBV6-1 and J usage is TRBJ1-5; D is uncertain. The germline CDR1 and CDR2 sequences are MNHNS and SASEGT. The CDR3 covers 18 residues. V was clipped by 2 bases and J by 0 bases, with 17 bases between them. The CDR3 region has the DNA TGTGCCAGCAGTGAAATAGGGCCTGGCCTGAATAGCAATCAGCCCCAGCATTTT. Its protein product is CASSEIGPGLNSNQPQHF.

The chain's CDR3 is CASSLDGNTEAFF. For the CDR3, the DNA is TGTGCCAGCAGCTTAGATGGGAACACTGAAGCTTTCTTT. This sequence joins TRBV11-3 and TRBJ1-1; D is unclear. The CDR3 consists of 13 residues. Trimming removed 0 bases from V and 1 base from J, with 3 bases in between. Germline values: CDR1 SGHNT, CDR2 YENEEA.

The gene calls are TRBV2 and TRBJ2-7; D is unclear. V lost 4 bases and J 3 bases, leaving 16 bases between the germline ends. Germline V lookup: CDR1 SNHLY, CDR2 FYNNEI. The CDR3 covers 15 residues. This CDR3 is CASSVALSKGYEQYF. The CDR3 DNA is TGTGCCAGCAGTGTGGCCCTGAGTAAAGGCTACGAGCAGTACTTC.

This clone was observed a few times. The gene calls are TRBV5-1 and TRBJ2-5; 8 nucleotides line up with TRBD1. The length of the CDR3 is 14 residues. The trim removed 3 bases at V and 5 bases at J, leaving 6 bases unmatched. CDR1 and CDR2 (germline): SGHRS, YFSETQ. CDR3 region: CASSYGQGGETQYF. CDR3 DNA: TGCGCCAGCAGCTACGGACAGGGCGGGGAGACCCAGTACTTC.

This sequence joins TRBV15 and TRBJ2-1; D perhaps matches TRBD2 (6 bases). This CDR3 is 14 amino acids long. The V gene's germline CDR1 is LNHNV and CDR2 YYDKDF (reference sequence). V dropped 0 bases and J dropped 10 bases, with 13 bases sitting between them. This CDR3 reads CATSRESGVGEQFF. In nucleotides, the CDR3 is TGTGCCACCAGCAGAGAGTCGGGGGTTGGGGAGCAGTTCTTC.

The chain uses TRBV6-5 and TRBJ2-5; no definite D call. With 6 bases removed from V and 5 bases from J, the gap between germline ends came to 13 bases. This CDR3 is built from 13 residues. CDR1 MNHEY and CDR2 SVGAGI come from the germline V gene. The CDR3: CASSPNLGETQYF. CDR3 DNA sequence: TGTGCCAGCAGCCCAAACCTCGGGGAGACCCAGTACTTC.

By share, this clone ranks as medium-sized. This chain connects TRBV7-9 to TRBJ2-5; possibly TRBD1 for D (6 bases). The CDR3 is 15 residues long. Trimming shortened V by 5 bases and J by 5 bases, and 18 bases separated the two germline ends. Germline V gives CDR1 SEHNR, CDR2 FQNEAQ (reference sequence). The DNA of the CDR3 is TGTGCCAGCAGCCCAAAGAGGGGGACGTACGAGACCCAGTACTTC. Residues: CASSPKRGTYETQYF.

This sequence joins TRBV9 and TRBJ2-1; 10 nucleotides align to TRBD1. Per the germline V gene, CDR1 is SGDLS and CDR2 is YYNGEE. After removal of 0 bases from V and 7 bases from J, the junction contained 1 base not matched to a gene. This CDR3 contains 14 residues. CDR3 residues: CASSVGDRGNEQFF. In nucleotides, the CDR3 is TGTGCCAGCAGCGTAGGGGACAGGGGTAATGAGCAGTTCTTC. Full variable domain (remainder filled in from reference TRBV9 and TRBJ2-1): DSGVTQTPKHLITATGQRVTLRCSPRSGDLSVYWYQQSLDQGLQFLIQYYNGEERAKGNILERFSAQQFPDLHSELNLSSLELGDSALYFCASSVGDRGNEQFFGPGTRLTVL.

The rearrangement links TRBV5-1 to TRBJ2-2, with D unresolved. Trimming removed 0 bases at V and 6 bases at J, with 6 bases between. CDR3 length: 13 amino acids. Per germline, CDR1 SGHRS and CDR2 YFSETQ. CDR3 sequence reads: CASSLALSGELFF. CDR3 DNA sequence: TGCGCCAGCAGCTTGGCACTCTCCGGGGAGCTGTTTTTT.

This rearrangement joins TRBV7-6 to TRBJ1-4; D might be TRBD1 (5 bases). CDR1 is SGHVS, CDR2 FNYEAQ, per germline. CDR3 length: 14 residues. With 4 bases removed from V and 6 bases from J, the gap between germline ends came to 12 bases. CDR3 in amino acids: CASSSAGPYEKLFF. CDR3 coding DNA: TGTGCCAGCAGCTCCGCGGGGCCATATGAAAAACTGTTTTTT.

The CDR3 sequence is CSASVNTEAFF. The CDR3 region has the DNA TGCAGCGCCTCCGTGAACACTGAAGCTTTCTTT. The rearrangement links TRBV29-1 to TRBJ1-1; D gene unclear. The CDR3 is made up of 11 amino acids. Looked up from germline, CDR1 is SQVTM and CDR2 is ANQGSEA. The ends were cut back, 7 bases at V and 0 bases at J, with 6 bases in the middle.

This chain's CDR3 is CASSLASGGSYEQYF. Here the CDR3 DNA reads TGTGCCAGCAGCTTAGCTAGCGGGGGTTCCTACGAGCAGTACTTC. V is TRBV7-6 and J is TRBJ2-7; 9 positions match TRBD2. The J segment lost 1 base and the V segment lost 0 bases, leaving 1 base of the junction unmatched. Germline CDR1 reads SGHVS; CDR2 reads FNYEAQ. This CDR3 comprises 15 residues.

This clone was counted once. The CDR3 reads CASSLLAGGPYNEQFF. The CDR3 DNA is TGTGCCAGCAGCTTACTAGCGGGGGGGCCCTACAATGAGCAGTTCTTC. The J gene is TRBJ2-1, the V gene TRBV11-2, with TRBD2 matching over 12 bases. The CDR3 extends over 16 amino acids. Germline CDR1 and CDR2: SGHAT and FQNNGV. V lost 2 bases to trimming and J lost 2 bases; unmatched junction nucleotides: 1.

In its sample, this clone was seen once. The chain has TRBV29-1 and TRBJ1-2; the match to TRBD1 covers 9 bases. J gave up 4 bases and V 6 bases, and 6 bases lay outside the gene matches. The CDR3 has 13 residues. Germline CDR1 SQVTM, CDR2 ANQGSEA. CDR3 in amino acids: CSVGQGTGYGYTF. The CDR3, as DNA: TGCAGCGTCGGACAGGGGACAGGCTATGGCTACACCTTC.

The chain is built from TRBV10-3 and TRBJ1-4; D might be TRBD1 (6 bases). Per the germline V gene, CDR1 is ENHRY and CDR2 is SYGVKD. Trimming pared 3 bases from V and 0 bases from J, leaving 8 bases between. The CDR3 totals 15 residues. In DNA, the CDR3 is TGTGCCATCAGTGACAGGGGCGCAACTAATGAAAAACTGTTTTTT. Its translation: CAISDRGATNEKLFF.

The table lists this clone with a count of one. The chain is built from TRBV6-1 and TRBJ2-3; D may be TRBD1 (6 bases). Germline V lookup: CDR1 MNHNS, CDR2 SASEGT. Deletions cut 7 bases from V and 3 bases from J, with 14 bases between. This CDR3 comprises 14 residues. CDR3 sequence: CASTRGKSTDTQYF. DNA of the CDR3: TGTGCCAGCACCAGGGGAAAATCGACAGATACGCAGTATTTT.

This clone was recorded a few times. The rearrangement uses TRBV11-2 and TRBJ2-3; D may be TRBD2 (5 bases). Germline V gene lookup returns CDR1 SGHAT and CDR2 FQNNGV. Trimming stripped 1 base from V and 3 bases from J, with 11 bases between. This CDR3 is built from 15 residues. Written as DNA, the CDR3 is TGTGCCAGCAGCTTAGTATCGCTAGCAACAGATACGCAGTATTTT. Its translation: CASSLVSLATDTQYF.

The J gene is TRBJ2-3, the V gene TRBV30; D call uncertain. Trimming removed 1 base at V and 5 bases at J, with 19 bases between. Germline V lookup: CDR1 GTSNPN, CDR2 SVGIG (reference sequence). The CDR3 totals 16 residues. As DNA, the CDR3 is TGTGCCTGGAGTGCTTCAGTGGTCGTCCTCGGAGATACGCAGTATTTT. Protein product: CAWSASVVVLGDTQYF.

This rearrangement joins TRBV9 to TRBJ2-6; the D gene is possibly TRBD2 (6 bases). The germline CDR1 and CDR2 sequences are SGDLS and YYNGEE. V lost 5 bases and J lost 4, with 16 bases in between. The CDR3 has 16 amino acids. CDR3 loop: CASSLEGGFGANVLTF. CDR3 sequence (DNA): TGTGCCAGCAGTTTAGAAGGAGGGTTCGGGGCCAACGTCCTGACTTTC.

V is TRBV12-5 and J is TRBJ2-5; D perhaps matches TRBD1 (5 bases). The CDR3 sequence is 17 residues long. Looked up from germline, CDR1 is LGHNT and CDR2 is FRNRAP. The ends were cut back, 3 bases at V and 5 bases at J, with 22 bases in the middle. The CDR3 DNA sequence: TGTGCTAGTGGTTTCGGGCAGGGCCGCTATCTCGGGGAGACCCAGTACTTC. It codes for CASGFGQGRYLGETQYF.

The CDR3 sequence is CASSLYPRIWEGSEAFF. The CDR3 coding sequence is TGTGCCAGCAGCTTATATCCCCGAATCTGGGAAGGCTCTGAAGCTTTCTTT. V is TRBV13 and J is TRBJ1-1; no firm D call. Trimming removed 2 bases from V and 6 bases from J, with 22 bases in between. Germline V CDR1 and CDR2: PRHDT, FYEKMQ (reference sequence). The CDR3 runs to 17 residues. The variable domain in full, with the rest retrieved from reference TRBV13 and TRBJ1-1, is AAGVIQSPRHLIKEKRETATLKCYPIPRHDTVYWYQQGPGQDPQFLISFYEKMQSDKGSIPDRFSAQQFSDYHSELNMSSLELGDSALYFCASSLYPRIWEGSEAFFGQGTRLTVV.

The chain joins TRBV15 to TRBJ1-4; the match to TRBD1 covers 7 bases. Germline CDR1 is LNHNV and CDR2 is YYDKDF (reference sequence). V was pared by 3 bases and J by 2 bases, with 3 bases of the junction left unmatched. The CDR3 runs 15 residues. The CDR3 DNA reads as TGTGCCACCAGCAGCAGGGGGGCTACTAATGAAAAACTGTTTTTT. Amino acids: CATSSRGATNEKLFF.

V usage is TRBV21-1 and J usage is TRBJ2-7; the table's D call TRBD1 went unverified against the DNA. TRBV21-1 corresponds to a pseudogene. The CDR3 consists of 13 residues. CDR3 sequence reads: CASMGRTEYEQYF. The CDR3 region has the DNA TGTGCCAGCATGGGCAGGACAGAATACGAGCAGTACTTC.

The chain links TRBV9 to TRBJ2-3, with no clear D. Germline V gene lookup returns CDR1 SGDLS and CDR2 YYNGEE. The CDR3 has 12 amino acids. The V and J ends lost 0 bases and 6 bases respectively, with 5 bases between them. The CDR3 protein is CASSVGVDTQYF. CDR3 DNA: TGTGCCAGCAGCGTAGGTGTTGATACGCAGTATTTT.